This TCR beta chain appears in the sequencing data of a study of T cells in Graves' hyperthyroidism and ophthalmopathy. RNA transcripts provided the source from which TCR beta CDR3 regions were amplified. Initially, a first-round RT-PCR of the TCR CDR3 employed the HTBI primer set. Each CDR3 protein is one row after TCRdb ran MiXCR on the multiplex PCR reads. Found here are some 620,000 distinct CDR3 sequences, under 20% of them singletons; the top ten hold about 3.8%. There are many counts of this clonotype. The CDR3 is made up of 13 amino acids. Germline V lookup: CDR1 SEHNR, CDR2 FQNEAQ (reference sequence). The V segment lost 8 bases and the J segment 5 bases; nucleotides outside the gene matches: 5. For Graves' hyperthyroidism to be stable, ophthalmopathy could not progress within 18 months. Patients aged 18 to 65 had newly diagnosed hyperthyroidism of under 2 months' duration.

The TCR was taken from a woman younger than 45 with Graves' hyperthyroidism. The chain is built from TRBV7-9 and TRBJ2-7, with 11 bases matching TRBD1. The sample comprised blood. The CDR3 DNA reads TGTGCCAGCCGAGGACAGGGGGCCAACGAGCAGTACTTC. This encodes CASRGQGANEQYF. The variable domain in full, completed from reference TRBV7-9 and TRBJ2-7, reads DTGVSQNPRHKITKRGQNVTFRCDPISEHNRLYWYRQTLGQGPEFLTYFQNEAQLEKSRLLSDRFSAERPKGSFSTLEIQRTEQGDSAMYLCASRGQGANEQYFGPGTRLTVT.